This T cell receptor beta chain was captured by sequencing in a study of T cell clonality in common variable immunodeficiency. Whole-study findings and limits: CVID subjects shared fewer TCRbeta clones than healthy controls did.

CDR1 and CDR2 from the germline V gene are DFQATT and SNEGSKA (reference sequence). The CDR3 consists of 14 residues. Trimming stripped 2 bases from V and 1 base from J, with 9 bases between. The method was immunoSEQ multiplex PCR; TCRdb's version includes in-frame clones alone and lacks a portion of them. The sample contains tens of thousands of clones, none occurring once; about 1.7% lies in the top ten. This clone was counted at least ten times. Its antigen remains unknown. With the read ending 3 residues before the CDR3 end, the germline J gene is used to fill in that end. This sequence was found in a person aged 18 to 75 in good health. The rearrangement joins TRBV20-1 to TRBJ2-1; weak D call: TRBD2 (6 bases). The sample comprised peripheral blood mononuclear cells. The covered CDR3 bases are TGCAGTGCTAGAAGGGCGGGATCCTACAATGAG. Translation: CSARRAGSYNE. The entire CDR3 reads CSARRAGSYNEQFF.